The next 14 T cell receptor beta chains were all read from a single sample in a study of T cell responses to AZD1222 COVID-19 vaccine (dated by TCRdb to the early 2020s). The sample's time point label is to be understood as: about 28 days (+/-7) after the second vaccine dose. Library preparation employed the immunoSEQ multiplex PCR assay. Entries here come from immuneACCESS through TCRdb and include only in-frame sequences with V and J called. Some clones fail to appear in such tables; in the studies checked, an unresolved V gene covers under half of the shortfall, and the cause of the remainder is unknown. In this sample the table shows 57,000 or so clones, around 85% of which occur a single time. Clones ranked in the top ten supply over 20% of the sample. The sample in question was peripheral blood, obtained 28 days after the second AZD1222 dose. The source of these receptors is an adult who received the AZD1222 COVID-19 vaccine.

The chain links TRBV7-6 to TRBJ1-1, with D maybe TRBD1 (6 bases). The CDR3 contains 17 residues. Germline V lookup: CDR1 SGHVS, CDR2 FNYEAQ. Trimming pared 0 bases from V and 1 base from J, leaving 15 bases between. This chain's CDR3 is CASSLASLGGPNTEAFF. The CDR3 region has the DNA TGTGCCAGCAGCTTAGCGTCCCTGGGGGGCCCGAACACTGAAGCTTTCTTT.

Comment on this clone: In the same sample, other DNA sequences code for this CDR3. The DNA for the CDR3 is TGTGCCAGCAGTCGTCTAGCGGGAGTGTACGAGCAGTACTTC. This sequence encodes CASSRLAGVYEQYF. V gene TRBV2 combines with J gene TRBJ2-7; the match to TRBD2 covers 10 bases. With 5 bases clipped from V and 4 bases from J, the junction kept 5 bases outside the gene matches. The CDR3 totals 14 residues. Germline CDR1 and CDR2: SNHLY and FYNNEI.

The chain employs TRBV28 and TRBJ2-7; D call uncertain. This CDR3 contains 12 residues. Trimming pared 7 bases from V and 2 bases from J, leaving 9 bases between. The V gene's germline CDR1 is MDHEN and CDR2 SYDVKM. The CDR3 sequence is CASNNVAYEQYF. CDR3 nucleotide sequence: TGTGCCAGCAACAACGTCGCCTACGAGCAGTACTTC.

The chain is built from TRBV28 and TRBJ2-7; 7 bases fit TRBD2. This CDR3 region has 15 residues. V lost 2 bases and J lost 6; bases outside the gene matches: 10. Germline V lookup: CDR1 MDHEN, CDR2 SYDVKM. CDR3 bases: TGTGCCAGCAGTTTACCGGCGGGAGTTCGTCTCGAGCAGTACTTC. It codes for CASSLPAGVRLEQYF.

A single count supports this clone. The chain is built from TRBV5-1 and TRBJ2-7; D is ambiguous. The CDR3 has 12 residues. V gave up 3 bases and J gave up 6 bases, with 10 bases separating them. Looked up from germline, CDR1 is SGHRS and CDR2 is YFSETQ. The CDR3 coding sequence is TGCGCCAGCAGCTATAGTAAATCCGAGCAGTACTTC. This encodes CASSYSKSEQYF.

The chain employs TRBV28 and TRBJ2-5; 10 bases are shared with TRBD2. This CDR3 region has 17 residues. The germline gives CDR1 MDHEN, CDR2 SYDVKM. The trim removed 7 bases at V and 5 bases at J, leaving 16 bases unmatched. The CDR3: CASTLTSLSGRGETQYF. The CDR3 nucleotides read TGTGCCAGCACCCTAACCTCCTTAAGCGGGAGGGGGGAGACCCAGTACTTC.

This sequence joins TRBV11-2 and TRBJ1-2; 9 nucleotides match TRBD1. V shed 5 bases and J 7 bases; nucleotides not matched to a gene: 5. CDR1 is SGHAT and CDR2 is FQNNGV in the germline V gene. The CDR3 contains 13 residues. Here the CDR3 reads CASSPGTGFGYTF. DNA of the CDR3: TGTGCCAGCAGCCCTGGGACAGGGTTTGGCTACACCTTC. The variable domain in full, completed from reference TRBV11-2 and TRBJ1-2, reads EAGVAQSPRYKIIEKRQSVAFWCNPISGHATLYWYQQILGQGPKLLIQFQNNGVVDDSQLPKDRFSAERLKGVDSTLKIQPAKLEDSAVYLCASSPGTGFGYTFGSGTRLTVV.

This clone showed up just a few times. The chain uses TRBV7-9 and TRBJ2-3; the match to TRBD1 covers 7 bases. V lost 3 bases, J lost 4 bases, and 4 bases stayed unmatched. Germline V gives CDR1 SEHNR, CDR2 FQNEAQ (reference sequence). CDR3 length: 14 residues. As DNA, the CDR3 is TGTGCCAGCAGCTTTGGGGACAGATCAGATACGCAGTATTTT. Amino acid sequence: CASSFGDRSDTQYF.

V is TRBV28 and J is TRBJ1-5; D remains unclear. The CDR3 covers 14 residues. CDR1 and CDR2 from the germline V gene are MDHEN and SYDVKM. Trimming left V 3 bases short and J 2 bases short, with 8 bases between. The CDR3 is CASSFFSGNQPQHF. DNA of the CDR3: TGTGCCAGCAGTTTCTTTAGCGGCAATCAGCCCCAGCATTTT.

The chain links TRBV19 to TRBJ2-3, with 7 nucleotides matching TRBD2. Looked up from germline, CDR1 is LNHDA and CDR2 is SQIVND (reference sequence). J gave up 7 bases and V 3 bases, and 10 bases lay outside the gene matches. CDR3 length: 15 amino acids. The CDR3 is CASSIAQTSAHTQYF. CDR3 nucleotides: TGTGCCAGTAGTATTGCCCAAACTAGCGCCCATACGCAGTATTTT.

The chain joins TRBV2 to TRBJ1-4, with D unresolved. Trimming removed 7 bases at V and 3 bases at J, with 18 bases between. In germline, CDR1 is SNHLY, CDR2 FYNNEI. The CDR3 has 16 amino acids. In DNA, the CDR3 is TGTGCCAGCAAAGATTTCCGTCGGTCAGCTAATGAAAAACTGTTTTTT. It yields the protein CASKDFRRSANEKLFF. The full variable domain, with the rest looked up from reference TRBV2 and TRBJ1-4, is EPEVTQTPSHQVTQMGQEVILRCVPISNHLYFYWYRQILGQKVEFLVSFYNNEISEKSEIFDDQFSVERPDGSNFTLKIRSTKLEDSAMYFCASKDFRRSANEKLFFGSGTQLSVL.

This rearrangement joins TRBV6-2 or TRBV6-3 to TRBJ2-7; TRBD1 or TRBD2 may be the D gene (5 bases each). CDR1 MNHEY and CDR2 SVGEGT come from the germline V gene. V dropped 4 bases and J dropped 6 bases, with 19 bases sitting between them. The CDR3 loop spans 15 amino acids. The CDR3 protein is CASSSLAGSKSEQYF. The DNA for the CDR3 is TGTGCCAGCAGTTCCTTGGCAGGGAGTAAAAGCGAGCAGTACTTC.

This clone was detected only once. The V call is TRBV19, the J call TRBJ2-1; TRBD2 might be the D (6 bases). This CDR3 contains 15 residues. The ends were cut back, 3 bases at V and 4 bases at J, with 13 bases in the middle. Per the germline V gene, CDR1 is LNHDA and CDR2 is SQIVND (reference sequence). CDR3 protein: CASSIFGGNYNEQFF. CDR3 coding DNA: TGTGCCAGTAGTATTTTCGGAGGGAATTACAATGAGCAGTTCTTC. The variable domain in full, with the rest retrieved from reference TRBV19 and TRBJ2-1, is DGGITQSPKYLFRKEGQNVTLSCEQNLNHDAMYWYRQDPGQGLRLIYYSQIVNDFQKGDIAEGYSVSREKKESFPLTVTSAQKNPTAFYLCASSIFGGNYNEQFFGPGTRLTVL.

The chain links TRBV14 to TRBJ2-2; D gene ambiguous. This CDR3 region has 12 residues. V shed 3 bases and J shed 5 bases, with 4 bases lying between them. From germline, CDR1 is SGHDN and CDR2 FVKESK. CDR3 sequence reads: CASSHGTGELFF. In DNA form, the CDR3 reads TGTGCCAGCAGCCACGGGACCGGGGAGCTGTTTTTT.